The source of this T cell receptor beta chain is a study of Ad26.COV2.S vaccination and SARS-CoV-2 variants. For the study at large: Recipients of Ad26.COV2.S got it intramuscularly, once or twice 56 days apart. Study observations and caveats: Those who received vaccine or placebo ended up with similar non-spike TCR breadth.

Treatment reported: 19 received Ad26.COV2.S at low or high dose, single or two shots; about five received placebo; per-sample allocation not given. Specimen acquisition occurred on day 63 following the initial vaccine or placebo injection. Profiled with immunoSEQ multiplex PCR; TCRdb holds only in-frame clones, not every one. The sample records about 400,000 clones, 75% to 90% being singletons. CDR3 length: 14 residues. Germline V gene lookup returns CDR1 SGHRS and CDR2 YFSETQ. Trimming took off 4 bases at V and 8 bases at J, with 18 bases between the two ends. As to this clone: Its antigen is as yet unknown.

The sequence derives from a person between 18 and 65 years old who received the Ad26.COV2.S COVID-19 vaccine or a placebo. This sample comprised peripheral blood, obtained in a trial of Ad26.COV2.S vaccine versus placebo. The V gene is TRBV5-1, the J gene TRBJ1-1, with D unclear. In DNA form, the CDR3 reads TGCGCCAGCAGCGACCCCGGGGAGAGGCAAGAAGCTTTCTTT. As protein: CASSDPGERQEAFF. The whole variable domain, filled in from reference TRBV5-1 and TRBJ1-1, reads KAGVTQTPRYLIKTRGQQVTLSCSPISGHRSVSWYQQTPGQGLQFLFEYFSETQRNKGNFPGRFSGRQFSNSRSEMNVSTLELGDSALYLCASSDPGERQEAFFGQGTRLTVV.